The following is a TCR beta chain sequence with its context. Its specificity is unknown. Assay used: immunoSEQ multiplex PCR; TCRdb lists only in-frame clones, some missing. The sample consists of approximately 77,000 clones, about 78% of them appearing once. Those patients who had chemo-refractory metastatic non-small-cell lung cancer were given focal radiation along with CTLA-4 blockade through ipilimumab. The data were taken from a study of radiotherapy plus CTLA-4 blockade in lung cancer. Study context: Disease control reached under 35%, with objective responses in 15% to 20%. Notes on the study in general: Per reports, early blood T cell clone dynamics, plus interferon-beta, forecast response most strongly. In blood, TCR clones derived from the tumor expanded after radiotherapy plus ipilimumab.

V shed 9 bases and J 4 bases; nucleotides not matched to a gene: 18. From germline, CDR1 is MGHRA and CDR2 YSYEKL. This CDR3 has 16 residues. The material sequenced was peripheral blood, taken from a patient treated with radiotherapy plus ipilimumab. The V call is TRBV4-1, the J call TRBJ2-7; 7 bases agree with TRBD2. The receptor's source is a human donor with non-small cell lung cancer whose response to radiotherapy plus ipilimumab could not be evaluated. Some clones in this sample may be carry-over from other donors' samples. The CDR3, as DNA: TGCGCCAGGGTGTGCAGGCCTAGGGCGGGGGATTACGAGCAGTACTTC. This sequence encodes CARVCRPRAGDYEQYF.